This TCR beta chain derives from a study of OX40 agonist ivuxolimab in advanced cancers. The method was immunoSEQ multiplex PCR; TCRdb's version includes in-frame clones alone and lacks a portion of them. This table has around 25,000 clones, 83% appearing once. Regarding this clone: The sample has other DNA sequences that encode this CDR3 too.

V lost 0 bases, J lost 2 bases, and 3 bases stayed unmatched. Germline V gene data show CDR1 as SGDLS and CDR2 as YYNGEE. The CDR3 contains 16 residues. This clonotype was sampled from an adult with an advanced solid tumor such as melanoma, head and neck, liver or kidney cancer. This sample comprised CD4+ or CD8+ T cells sorted from blood, obtained in a trial of the OX40 agonist ivuxolimab. The rearrangement uses TRBV9 and TRBJ1-4, with 8 bases identical to TRBD1. The CDR3 coding sequence is TGTGCCAGCAGCGTAGGGCAGGGGGCCACTAATGAAAAACTGTTTTTT. As protein: CASSVGQGATNEKLFF.